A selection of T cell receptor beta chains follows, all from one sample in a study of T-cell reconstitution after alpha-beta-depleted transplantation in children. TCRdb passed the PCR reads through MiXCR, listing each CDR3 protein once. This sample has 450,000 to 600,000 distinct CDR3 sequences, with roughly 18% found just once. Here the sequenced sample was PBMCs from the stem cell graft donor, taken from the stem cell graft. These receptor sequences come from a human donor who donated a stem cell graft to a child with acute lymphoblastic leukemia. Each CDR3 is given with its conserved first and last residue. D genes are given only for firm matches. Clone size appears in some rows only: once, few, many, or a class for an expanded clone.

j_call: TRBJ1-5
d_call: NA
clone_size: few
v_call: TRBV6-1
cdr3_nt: TGTGCCAGCAGTGAAGCGCAATGGCTAAATCAGCCCCAGCATTTT
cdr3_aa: CASSEAQWLNQPQHF

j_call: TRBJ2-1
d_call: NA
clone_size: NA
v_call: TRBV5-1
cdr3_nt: TGCGCCAGCAGCTTGGACCCGGACTACAATGAGCAGTTCTTC
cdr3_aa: CASSLDPDYNEQFF

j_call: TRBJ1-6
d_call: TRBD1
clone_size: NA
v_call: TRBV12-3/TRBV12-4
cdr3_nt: TGTGCCAGCAGCGATATGGGACAGGGTAATTCACCCCTCCACTTT
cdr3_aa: CASSDMGQGNSPLHF

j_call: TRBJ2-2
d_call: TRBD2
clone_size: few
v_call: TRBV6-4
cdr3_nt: TGTGCCAGCAGTGACGAATCTAGCGGATCCGGGGAGCTGTTTTTT
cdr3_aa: CASSDESSGSGELFF

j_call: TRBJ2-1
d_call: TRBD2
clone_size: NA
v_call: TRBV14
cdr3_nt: TGTGCCAGCAGCCAAGATATAGCGGGAATGAATGAGCAGTTCTTC
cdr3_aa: CASSQDIAGMNEQFF

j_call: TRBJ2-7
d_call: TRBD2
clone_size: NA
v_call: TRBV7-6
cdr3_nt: TGTGCCAGCAGCGTGGGAAAGCGGGGTCCCTACGAGCAGTACTTC
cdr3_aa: CASSVGKRGPYEQYF

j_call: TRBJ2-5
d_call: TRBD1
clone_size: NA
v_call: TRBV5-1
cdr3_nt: TGCGCCAGCAGCTGGGACAGGGAACGAGGAGAGACCCAGTACTTC
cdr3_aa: CASSWDRERGETQYF

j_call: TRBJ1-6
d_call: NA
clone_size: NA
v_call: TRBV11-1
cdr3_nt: TGTGCCAGCAGCTTCGTTGAGAGTGGGAATTCACCCCTCCACTTT
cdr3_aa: CASSFVESGNSPLHF

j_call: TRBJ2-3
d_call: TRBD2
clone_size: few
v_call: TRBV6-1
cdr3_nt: TGTGCCCCGGGGATTGAGCGGGAGACTCGCACAGATACGCAGTATTTT
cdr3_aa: CAPGIERETRTDTQYF

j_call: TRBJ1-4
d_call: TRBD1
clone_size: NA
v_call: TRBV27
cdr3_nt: TGTGCCAGCAGTTTCAACCCCCGGGACAGGGTCGACAAACTGTTTTTT
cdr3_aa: CASSFNPRDRVDKLFF

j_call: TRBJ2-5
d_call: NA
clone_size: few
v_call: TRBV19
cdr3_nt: TGTGCCAGTAGTATGGGGCAGCTTAAGGGGGAGACCCAGTACTTC
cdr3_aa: CASSMGQLKGETQYF

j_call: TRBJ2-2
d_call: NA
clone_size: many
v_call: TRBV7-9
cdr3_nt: TGTGCCAGCAGCCCCGACACCGGGGAGCTGTTTTTT
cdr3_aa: CASSPDTGELFF

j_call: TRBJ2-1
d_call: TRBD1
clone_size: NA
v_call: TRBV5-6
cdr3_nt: TGTGCCAGCAGGCCAACCGACGGGACAGGGGGCTGGAATGAGCAGTTCTTC
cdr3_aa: CASRPTDGTGGWNEQFF

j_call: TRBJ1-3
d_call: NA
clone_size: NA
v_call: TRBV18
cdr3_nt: TGTGCCAGCTCACCCACGTCAGTGACCAGCTCTGGAAACACCATATATTTT
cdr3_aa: CASSPTSVTSSGNTIYF

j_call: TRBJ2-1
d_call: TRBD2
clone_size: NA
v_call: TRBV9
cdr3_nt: TGTGCCAGCAGCGTAGCTGGGGGAGGGCCAGGTGGGGATGAGCAGTTCTTC
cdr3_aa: CASSVAGGGPGGDEQFF

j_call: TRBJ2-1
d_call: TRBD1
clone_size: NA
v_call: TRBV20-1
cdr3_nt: TGCAGTGCTAGAGACCAATGGACAGGCTACAATGAGCAGTTCTTC
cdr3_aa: CSARDQWTGYNEQFF

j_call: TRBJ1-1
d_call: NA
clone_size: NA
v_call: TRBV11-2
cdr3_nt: TGTGCCAGCAGCTTACCCCCATCCACTGAAGCTTTCTTT
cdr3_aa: CASSLPPSTEAFF

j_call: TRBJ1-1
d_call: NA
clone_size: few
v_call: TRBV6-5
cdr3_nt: TGTGCCAGCAGTTACTCGACCTTATCAGGGGACATGAACACTGAAGCTTTCTTT
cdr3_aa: CASSYSTLSGDMNTEAFF

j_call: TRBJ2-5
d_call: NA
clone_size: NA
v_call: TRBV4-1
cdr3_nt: TGCGCCAGCAGCCAAGGGGGACAAAACATACAAGAGACCCAGTACTTC
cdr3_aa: CASSQGGQNIQETQYF

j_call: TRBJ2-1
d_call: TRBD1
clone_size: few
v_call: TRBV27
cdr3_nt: TGTGCCAGCAGTTTCGGACAGGGGGCCGTCAATGAGCAGTTCTTC
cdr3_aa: CASSFGQGAVNEQFF

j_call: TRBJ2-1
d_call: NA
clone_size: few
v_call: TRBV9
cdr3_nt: TGTGCCAGCAGCGTCGGGACGGATGAGCAGTTCTTC
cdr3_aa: CASSVGTDEQFF

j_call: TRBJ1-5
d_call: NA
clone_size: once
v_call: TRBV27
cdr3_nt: TGTGCCAGCGCGTCCGGACTCTACAATCAGCCCCAGCATTTT
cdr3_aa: CASASGLYNQPQHF

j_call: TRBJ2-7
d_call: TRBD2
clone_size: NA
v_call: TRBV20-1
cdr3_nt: TGCAGTGCTAGGGGGACAGGGGGGACTAGCGGGAGTTCTCGGGAGCAGTACTTC
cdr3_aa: CSARGTGGTSGSSREQYF

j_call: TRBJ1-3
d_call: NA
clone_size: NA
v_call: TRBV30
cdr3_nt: TGTGCCTGGAGATCGCTGAGAAACACCATATATTTT
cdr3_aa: CAWRSLRNTIYF

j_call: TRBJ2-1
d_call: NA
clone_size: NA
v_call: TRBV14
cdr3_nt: TGTGCCAGCAGCTTAACAAGTATCACAGGGTACAATGAGCAGTTCTTC
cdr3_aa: CASSLTSITGYNEQFF

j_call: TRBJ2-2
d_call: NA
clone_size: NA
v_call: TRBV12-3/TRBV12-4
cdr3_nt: TGTGCCAGCTCAAAGTTGGGACTTTTCACCGGGGAGCTGTTTTTT
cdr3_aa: CASSKLGLFTGELFF

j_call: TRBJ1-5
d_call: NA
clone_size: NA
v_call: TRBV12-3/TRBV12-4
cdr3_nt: TGTGCCAGCAGTTTCGTTGGGGGGGTCGGCCAGCCCCAGCATTTT
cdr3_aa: CASSFVGGVGQPQHF

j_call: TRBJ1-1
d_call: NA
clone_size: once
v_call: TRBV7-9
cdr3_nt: TGTGCCAGCAGCTGGCTTGGGGGCTTGGGCACTGAAGCTTTCTTT
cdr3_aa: CASSWLGGLGTEAFF

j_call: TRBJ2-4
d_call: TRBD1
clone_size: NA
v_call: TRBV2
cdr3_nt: TGTGCAGACAGGGGCCTAGCCAAAAACATTCAGTACTTC
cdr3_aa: CADRGLAKNIQYF

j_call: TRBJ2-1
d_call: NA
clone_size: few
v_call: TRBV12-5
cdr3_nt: TGTGCTAGTGGTTTGGTATGGGGGAATGAGCAGTTCTTC
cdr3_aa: CASGLVWGNEQFF

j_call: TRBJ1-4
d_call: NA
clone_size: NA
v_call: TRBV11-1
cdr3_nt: TGTGCCAGCAGCTTAAGGACAACTAATGAAAAACTGTTTTTT
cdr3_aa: CASSLRTTNEKLFF

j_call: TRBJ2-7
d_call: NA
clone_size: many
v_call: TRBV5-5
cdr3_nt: TGTGCCAGCCATCAGGAATTAGTAGGCGACGAGCAGTACTTC
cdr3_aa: CASHQELVGDEQYF

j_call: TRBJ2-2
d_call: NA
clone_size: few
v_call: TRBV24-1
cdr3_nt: TGTGCCACCCAGCGGGTCAATTCCGGGGAGCTGTTTTTT
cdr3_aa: CATQRVNSGELFF

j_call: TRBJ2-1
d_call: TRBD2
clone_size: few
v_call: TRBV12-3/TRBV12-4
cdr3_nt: TGTGCCAGCAGTTACCTGACTAGCGATGAGCAGTTCTTC
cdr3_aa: CASSYLTSDEQFF

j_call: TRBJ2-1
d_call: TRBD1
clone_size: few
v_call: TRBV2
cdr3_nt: TGTGCCACGATACTCTCAGGGGGCTACGACAATGAGCAGTTCTTC
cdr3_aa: CATILSGGYDNEQFF

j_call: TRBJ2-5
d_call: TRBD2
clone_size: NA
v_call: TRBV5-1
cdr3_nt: TGCGCCAGCAGCTTGACCCCCGGGACTAGCGGAGAGACCCAGTACTTC
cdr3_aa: CASSLTPGTSGETQYF

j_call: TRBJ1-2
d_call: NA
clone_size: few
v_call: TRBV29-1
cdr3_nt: TGCAGCGTTGTAACGGCTCCCTATGGCTACACCTTC
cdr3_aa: CSVVTAPYGYTF

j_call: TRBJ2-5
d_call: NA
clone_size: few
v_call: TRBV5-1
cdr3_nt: TGCGCCAGCAGCTTGGTCACAGGTTTAGAGACCCAGTACTTC
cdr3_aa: CASSLVTGLETQYF

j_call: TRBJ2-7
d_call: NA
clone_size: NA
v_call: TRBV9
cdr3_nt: TGTGCCAGCAGCGCCCCAACGACGGGCGAGCAGTACTTC
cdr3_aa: CASSAPTTGEQYF

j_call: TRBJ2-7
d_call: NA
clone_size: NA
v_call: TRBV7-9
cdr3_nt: TGTGCCAGCAGCTTAGTAATTGGGGGCTCCAACGAGCAGTACTTC
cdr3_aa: CASSLVIGGSNEQYF

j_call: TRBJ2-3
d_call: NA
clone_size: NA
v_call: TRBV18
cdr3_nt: TGTGCCAGCTCACCACCTTCGGGGAACAGAGCAGATACGCAGTATTTT
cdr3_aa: CASSPPSGNRADTQYF

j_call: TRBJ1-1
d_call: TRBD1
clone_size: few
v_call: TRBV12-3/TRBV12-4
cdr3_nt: TGTGCCAGCAGTTTCCCGGGACAGGGGACTGAAGCTTTCTTT
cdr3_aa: CASSFPGQGTEAFF

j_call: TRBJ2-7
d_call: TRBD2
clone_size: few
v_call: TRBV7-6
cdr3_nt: TGTGCCAGCAGTCATACATCCGGACTAGCGGAATACTCCTACGAGCAGTACTTC
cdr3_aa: CASSHTSGLAEYSYEQYF

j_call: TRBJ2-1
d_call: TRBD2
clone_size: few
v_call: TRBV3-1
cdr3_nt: TGTGCCTCCACCCAAGATAACAGCGGGAGCTCCTACAATGAGCAGTTCTTC
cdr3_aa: CASTQDNSGSSYNEQFF

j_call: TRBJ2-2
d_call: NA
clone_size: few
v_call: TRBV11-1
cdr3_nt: TGTGCCAGCAGCTTAGGGTCGAGCCTAAAGGCCCCGCAAGGCACCGGGGAGCTGTTTTTT
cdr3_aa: CASSLGSSLKAPQGTGELFF

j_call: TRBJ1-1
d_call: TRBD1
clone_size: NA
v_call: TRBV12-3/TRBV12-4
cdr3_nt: TGTGCCAGCAACGCACAGGGGGCGCGGGGTGAAGCTTTCTTT
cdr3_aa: CASNAQGARGEAFF

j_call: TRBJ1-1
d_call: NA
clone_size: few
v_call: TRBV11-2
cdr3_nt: TGTGCCAGCAGCTCGGGCCTCCTGACAGCTTTCTTT
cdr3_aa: CASSSGLLTAFF

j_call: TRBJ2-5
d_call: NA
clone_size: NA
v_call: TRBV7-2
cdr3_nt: TGTGCCAGCAGCTTAGAAGTCGCGGGTTCCGAGACCCAGTACTTC
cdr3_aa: CASSLEVAGSETQYF